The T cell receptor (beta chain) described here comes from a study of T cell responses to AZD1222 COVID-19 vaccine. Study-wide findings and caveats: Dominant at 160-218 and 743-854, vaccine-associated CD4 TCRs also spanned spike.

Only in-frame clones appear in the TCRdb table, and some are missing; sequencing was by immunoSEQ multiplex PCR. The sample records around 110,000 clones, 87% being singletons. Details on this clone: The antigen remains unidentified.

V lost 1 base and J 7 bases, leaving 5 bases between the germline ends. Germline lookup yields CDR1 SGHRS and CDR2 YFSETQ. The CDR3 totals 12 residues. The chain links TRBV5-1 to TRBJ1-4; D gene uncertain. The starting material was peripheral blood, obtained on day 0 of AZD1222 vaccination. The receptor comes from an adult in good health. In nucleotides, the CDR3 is TGCGCCAGCAGCTTGTACAGTGAAAAACTGTTTTTT. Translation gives CASSLYSEKLFF.